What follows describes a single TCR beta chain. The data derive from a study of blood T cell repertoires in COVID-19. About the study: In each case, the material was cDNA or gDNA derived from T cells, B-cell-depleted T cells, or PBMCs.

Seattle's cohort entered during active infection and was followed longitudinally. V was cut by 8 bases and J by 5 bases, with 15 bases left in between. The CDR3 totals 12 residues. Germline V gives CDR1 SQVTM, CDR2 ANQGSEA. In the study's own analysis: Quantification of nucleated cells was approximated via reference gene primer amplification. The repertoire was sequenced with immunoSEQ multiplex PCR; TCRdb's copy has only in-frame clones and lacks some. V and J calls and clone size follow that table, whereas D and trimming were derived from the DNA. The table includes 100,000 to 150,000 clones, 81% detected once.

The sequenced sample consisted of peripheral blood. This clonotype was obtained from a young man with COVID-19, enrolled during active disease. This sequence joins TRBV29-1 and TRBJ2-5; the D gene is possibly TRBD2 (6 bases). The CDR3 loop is CSIRDSEETQYF. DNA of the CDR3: TGCAGCATCCGGGACTCAGAGGAGACCCAGTACTTC.